This TCR beta chain was identified in a study of identical twins. The CDR3 length is 14 residues. Deletions cut 5 bases from V and 6 bases from J, with 17 bases between. Germline V CDR1 and CDR2: DFQATT, SNEGSKA (reference sequence). TCRdb reanalysed the 5' RACE reads using MiXCR and keeps one entry per CDR3 protein. The sample consists of some 440,000 distinct CDR3 sequences, 24% of them appearing once. These data also formed part of another study, on T cells expressing NK-cell markers.

The V gene is TRBV20-1, the J gene TRBJ2-1, with D possibly matching TRBD2 (5 bases). The sample taken for sequencing was CD4+ T cells sorted from blood. The clonotype originates from a woman under 30 in good health. CDR3 nucleotide sequence: TGCAGTGCTCGCGACCCCGGGATTCTCAATGAGCAGTTCTTC. Translating gives CSARDPGILNEQFF.